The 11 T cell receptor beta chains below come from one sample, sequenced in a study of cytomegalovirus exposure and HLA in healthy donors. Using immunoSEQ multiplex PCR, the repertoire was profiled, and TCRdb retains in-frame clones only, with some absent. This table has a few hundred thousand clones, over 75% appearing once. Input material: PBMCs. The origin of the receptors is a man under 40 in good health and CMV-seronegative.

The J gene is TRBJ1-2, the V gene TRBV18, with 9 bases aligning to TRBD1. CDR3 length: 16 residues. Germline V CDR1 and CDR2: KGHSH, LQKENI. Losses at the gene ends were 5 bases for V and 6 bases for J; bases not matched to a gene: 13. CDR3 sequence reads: CASSNNRDRAKDGYTF. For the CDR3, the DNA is TGTGCCAGCTCAAATAACCGGGACAGGGCTAAGGATGGCTACACCTTC.

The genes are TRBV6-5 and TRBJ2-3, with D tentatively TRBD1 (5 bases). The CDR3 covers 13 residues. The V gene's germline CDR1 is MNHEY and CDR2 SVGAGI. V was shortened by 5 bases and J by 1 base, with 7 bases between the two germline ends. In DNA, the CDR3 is TGTGCCAGCAGTGAACAGGGCACAGATACGCAGTATTTT. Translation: CASSEQGTDTQYF.

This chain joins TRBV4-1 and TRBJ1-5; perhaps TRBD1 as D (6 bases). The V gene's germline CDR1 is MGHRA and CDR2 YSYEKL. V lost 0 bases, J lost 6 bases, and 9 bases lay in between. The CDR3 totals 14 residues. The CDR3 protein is CASSQDSGVQPQHF. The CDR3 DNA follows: TGCGCCAGCAGCCAAGATTCAGGGGTTCAGCCCCAGCATTTT.

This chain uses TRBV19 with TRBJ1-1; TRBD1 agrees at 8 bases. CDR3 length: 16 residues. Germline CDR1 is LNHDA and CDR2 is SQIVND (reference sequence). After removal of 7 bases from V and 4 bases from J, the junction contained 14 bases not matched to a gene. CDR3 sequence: CASTSSRGRLITEAFF. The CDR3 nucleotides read TGTGCCAGTACCTCATCCAGGGGGCGGTTGATCACTGAAGCTTTCTTT.

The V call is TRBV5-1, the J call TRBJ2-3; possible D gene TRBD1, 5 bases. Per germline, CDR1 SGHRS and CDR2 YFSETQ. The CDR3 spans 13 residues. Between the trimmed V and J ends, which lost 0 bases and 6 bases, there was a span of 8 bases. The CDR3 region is CASSLATGDTQYF. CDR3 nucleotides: TGCGCCAGCAGCTTGGCCACAGGTGATACGCAGTATTTT.

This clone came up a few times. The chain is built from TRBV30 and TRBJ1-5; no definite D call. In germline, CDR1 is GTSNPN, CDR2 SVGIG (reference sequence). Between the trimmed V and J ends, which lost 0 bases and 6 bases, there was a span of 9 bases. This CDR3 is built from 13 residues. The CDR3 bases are TGTGCCTGGAGTGTACGAGGGTTTCAGCCCCAGCATTTT. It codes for CAWSVRGFQPQHF.

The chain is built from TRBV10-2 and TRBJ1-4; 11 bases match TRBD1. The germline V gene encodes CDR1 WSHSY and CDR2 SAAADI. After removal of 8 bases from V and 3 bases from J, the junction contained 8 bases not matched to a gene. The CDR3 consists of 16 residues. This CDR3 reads CASSGTGGSPNEKLFF. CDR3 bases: TGCGCCAGCTCCGGGACAGGGGGGTCTCCTAATGAAAAACTGTTTTTT.

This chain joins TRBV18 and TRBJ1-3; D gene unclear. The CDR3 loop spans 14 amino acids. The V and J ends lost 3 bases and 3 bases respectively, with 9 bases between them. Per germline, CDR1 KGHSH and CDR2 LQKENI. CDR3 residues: CASSPRERGNTIYF. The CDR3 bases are TGTGCCAGCTCACCCCGGGAGCGTGGAAACACCATATATTTT.

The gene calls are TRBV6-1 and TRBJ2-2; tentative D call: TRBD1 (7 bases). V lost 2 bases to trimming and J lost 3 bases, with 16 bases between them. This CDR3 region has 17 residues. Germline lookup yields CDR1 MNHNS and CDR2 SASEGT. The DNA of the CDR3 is TGTGCCAGCAGTGAATCGCGGGGACAGTTACACACCGGGGAGCTGTTTTTT. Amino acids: CASSESRGQLHTGELFF.

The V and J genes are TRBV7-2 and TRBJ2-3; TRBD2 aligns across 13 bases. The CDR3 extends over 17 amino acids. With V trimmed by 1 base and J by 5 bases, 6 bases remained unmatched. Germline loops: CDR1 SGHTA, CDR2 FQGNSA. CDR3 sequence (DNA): TGTGCCAGCAGCTTAGGGACTAGCGGGGGCGGCGGAGATACGCAGTATTTT. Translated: CASSLGTSGGGGDTQYF.

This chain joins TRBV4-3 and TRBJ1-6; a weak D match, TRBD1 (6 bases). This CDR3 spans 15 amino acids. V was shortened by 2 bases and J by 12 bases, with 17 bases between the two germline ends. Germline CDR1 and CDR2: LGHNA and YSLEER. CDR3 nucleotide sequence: TGCGCCAGCAGCCAACTACAGGGTACTGAGGGACCCCTCCACTTT. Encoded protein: CASSQLQGTEGPLHF.